This is a list of T cell receptor beta chains from one sample in a study of T cells after yellow fever vaccination. TCRdb used MiXCR to reprocess the 5' RACE reads, holding one entry per CDR3 protein. The sample lists tens of thousands of distinct CDR3 sequences; 6.3% were seen once. The sequenced sample was PBMCs, either bulk or a sorted T-cell subset (CD4+, CD8+, memory, or dextramer-sorted; not recorded which), obtained on the day of the yellow fever booster vaccination. Receptor source: a man younger than 40 who received the YFV17D yellow fever vaccine. Both conserved end residues are part of each CDR3. D genes are given only for firm matches. Size values are once, few and many counts, or a class for expanded clones, and some rows have none.

V gene: TRBV25-1; clone size: NA; D gene: NA; CDR3 protein: CASAPVSQGEAFF
V gene: TRBV6-2/TRBV6-3; clone size: many; D gene: TRBD2; CDR3 protein: CASSYRSAGESYEQYF
V gene: TRBV7-7; clone size: many; D gene: TRBD1; CDR3 protein: CASSHSDRGRDEQYF
V gene: TRBV25-1; clone size: many; D gene: NA; CDR3 protein: CASSEYPGATNEKLFF
V gene: TRBV7-2; clone size: many; D gene: NA; CDR3 protein: CASRDINTGELFF
V gene: TRBV6-5; clone size: NA; D gene: NA; CDR3 protein: CASRHDSSYNSPLHF
V gene: TRBV19; clone size: NA; D gene: TRBD2; CDR3 protein: CASTGLAGGGYNEQFF
V gene: TRBV20-1; clone size: NA; D gene: NA; CDR3 protein: CSATGVGIGDTQYF
V gene: TRBV5-6; clone size: many; D gene: NA; CDR3 protein: CASSLGPNSYNEQFF
V gene: TRBV6-1; clone size: many; D gene: TRBD2; CDR3 protein: CASTEEREIYEQYF
V gene: TRBV12-3/TRBV12-4; clone size: many; D gene: NA; CDR3 protein: CASSLRSYGYTF
V gene: TRBV20-1; clone size: many; D gene: TRBD2; CDR3 protein: CSARDGWEGYEQYF
V gene: TRBV4-2; clone size: NA; D gene: TRBD2; CDR3 protein: CASSQDIGLAGVATQYF
V gene: TRBV7-8; clone size: many; D gene: NA; CDR3 protein: CASSPFIRIGTAGELFF
V gene: TRBV20-1; clone size: NA; D gene: NA; CDR3 protein: CSARDSGINEKLFF
V gene: TRBV9; clone size: few; D gene: NA; CDR3 protein: CASSIRQTNTGELFF
V gene: TRBV20-1; clone size: many; D gene: NA; CDR3 protein: CSARSWGIPRDEQYF
V gene: TRBV5-5; clone size: many; D gene: NA; CDR3 protein: CASSFGPGGGYNEQFF